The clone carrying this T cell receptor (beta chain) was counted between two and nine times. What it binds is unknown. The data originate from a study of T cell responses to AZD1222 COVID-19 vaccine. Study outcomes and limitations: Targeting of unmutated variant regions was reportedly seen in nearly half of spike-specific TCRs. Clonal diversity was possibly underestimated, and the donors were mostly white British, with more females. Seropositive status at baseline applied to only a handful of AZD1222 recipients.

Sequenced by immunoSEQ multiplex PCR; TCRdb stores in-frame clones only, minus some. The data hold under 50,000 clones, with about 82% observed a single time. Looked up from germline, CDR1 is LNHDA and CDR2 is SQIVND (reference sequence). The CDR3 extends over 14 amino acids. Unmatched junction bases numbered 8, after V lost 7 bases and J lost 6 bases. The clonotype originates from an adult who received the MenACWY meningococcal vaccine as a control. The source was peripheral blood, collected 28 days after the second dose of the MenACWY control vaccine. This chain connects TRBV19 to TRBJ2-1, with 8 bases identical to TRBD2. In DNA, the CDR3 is TGTGCCAGTACCAAGGGACTAGACACCAATGAGCAGTTCTTC. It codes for CASTKGLDTNEQFF.